This T cell receptor beta chain emerged from a study of blood T cell repertoires in COVID-19 (dated by TCRdb to about 2020). Turning to the overall study: The collaborator samples originated in the United States, Italy and Spain and spanned the acute and convalescent phases of COVID-19. The prospective study material was composed of cDNA or gDNA derived from T cells, B-cell-depleted T cells, or PBMCs. Subjects who had been exposed to COVID-19, were actively infected with it, or had recovered from it provided the deeply sampled blood TCRbeta repertoires that made up the dataset. A freely available public database, intended as a resource for researchers studying the immune response to SARS-CoV-2, is where the repertoires were released. The samples were drawn from two sources: the first 160 participants of the ongoing ImmuneRACE study, and 1,000 to 1,500 subjects contributed by 6 global collaborators. A de-identified subject ID, COVID-19 status, age in years and sex were almost always included in the sample metadata. Where available, HLA class I and class II types were obtained from metadata supplied by the sample provider rather than from assay-based typing. Points the paper makes about the study in general: The quantity of clinical and demographic metadata differed by source and by participant and was supplied without curation.

Participants in the prospective study were aged 18 to 89 years, lived in 20 to 30 United States geographic areas, and enrolled through a virtual design. In the prospective study, cohorts were assigned on the basis of participant-reported clinical history obtained from a screening survey and a study questionnaire. Mobile phlebotomists in the prospective study collected whole blood, serum and a nasopharyngeal or oropharyngeal swab from every participant. Over a roughly 2-month period, participants in the prospective study had the option of providing additional blood draws and questionnaires. Before DNA extraction, prospective study blood samples were shipped either frozen or at room temperature. The immunoSEQ Assay, a bias-controlled multiplex PCR, was used to amplify TCRbeta CDR3 regions from genomic DNA. As for the original processing: Nucleated cell counts per sample were estimated from amplification of reference gene primers within the assay. To quantify the absolute abundance of each unique TCRbeta CDR3 rearrangement, sequence reads were collapsed and filtered. For each sample, productive Simpson clonality was calculated as the square root of Simpson's diversity index over productive rearrangements. Entries here come from immuneACCESS through TCRdb and include only in-frame sequences with V and J called. Some clones fail to appear in such tables; in the studies checked, an unresolved V gene covers under half of the shortfall, and the cause of the remainder is unknown. That table gives V, J and clone size, and the DNA gave D and trimming. The sample table lists about 170,000 clones, 80% to 90% of them with a count of one. 3.6% of the sample comes from the top ten.

This clone was recorded a few times. Its cognate antigen has yet to be identified. Qualities for individual bases were not recorded, and no much larger clone is one base off. V and J lose 3 bases and 8 bases, and a span of 12 bases separates them. The germline V gene yields SGDLS for CDR1 and YYNGEE for CDR2. Inclusive of the bounding cysteine and phenylalanine, the CDR3 is 14 residues long. Just CDR3 DNA is preserved here, 42 bases in frame from base 1. This sequence originates from a woman aged 45-65 years in a cohort exposed to, infected with or recovered from COVID-19 (not recorded which). The specimen sequenced was PBMCs or T cells enriched from blood (not recorded which). The chain employs TRBV9 and TRBJ1-6; perhaps TRBD1 is the D gene, with 6 bases matching. The bases read TGTGCCAGCAGCGAGGGGGGGAGTGATTCACCCCTCCACTTT. Translation gives CASSEGGSDSPLHF.